These 27 T cell receptor beta chains share one sample of origin, sequenced in a study of identical twins. TCRdb fed the 5' RACE reads into MiXCR, producing one record per CDR3 protein. Here the sample spans about 690,000 distinct CDR3 sequences, around 6% being singletons. Sample: naive T cells sorted from blood. Receptors were obtained from a young man in good health.

This clonotype has at least ten counts. The V call is TRBV10-1, the J call TRBJ2-5, with TRBD1 as a possible D gene (5 bases). The CDR3 length is 13 residues. Germline CDR1 and CDR2: WNHNN and SYGVQD (reference sequence). Trimming took off 4 bases at V and 5 bases at J, with 11 bases between the two ends. The CDR3 sequence is CASSASRAETQYF. The CDR3 region has the DNA TGCGCCAGCAGTGCATCCAGGGCGGAGACCCAGTACTTC.

This clonotype appeared a few times. This chain joins TRBV2 and TRBJ2-5; TRBD2 matches at 15 bases. V trimming: 8 bases; J trimming: 1 base; junction bases outside the gene matches: 8. This CDR3 has 17 amino acids. Looked up from germline, CDR1 is SNHLY and CDR2 is FYNNEI. CDR3 nucleotide sequence: TGTGCCAGCCTTCAGGAGGGACTAGCGGGAGGCCAAGAGACCCAGTACTTC. It specifies CASLQEGLAGGQETQYF.

This clonotype was recorded at least ten times. The gene calls are TRBV12-3 or TRBV12-4 and TRBJ2-3, with D possibly matching TRBD1 (6 bases). V lost 6 bases and J 0 bases, leaving 13 bases between the germline ends. The CDR3 spans 15 residues. CDR3 bases: TGTGCCAGCAGCCTACAGGGTGCCAGCACAGATACGCAGTATTTT. This sequence encodes CASSLQGASTDTQYF.

This clonotype was seen more than once but under ten times. The chain carries TRBV5-1 and TRBJ2-7, with 9 bases matching TRBD1. V was pared by 0 bases and J by 4 bases, with 5 bases of the junction left unmatched. The CDR3 runs 15 residues. The germline V gene encodes CDR1 SGHRS and CDR2 YFSETQ. The CDR3: CASSLVGQGVYEQYF. CDR3 coding DNA: TGCGCCAGCAGCTTGGTGGGACAGGGTGTGTACGAGCAGTACTTC. Variable domain in full (rest from reference TRBV5-1 and TRBJ2-7): KAGVTQTPRYLIKTRGQQVTLSCSPISGHRSVSWYQQTPGQGLQFLFEYFSETQRNKGNFPGRFSGRQFSNSRSEMNVSTLELGDSALYLCASSLVGQGVYEQYFGPGTRLTVT.

This clonotype appeared many times. The genes are TRBV6-5 and TRBJ2-1; D might be TRBD2 (6 bases). Trimming cost V 2 bases and J 3 bases, with 11 bases left between them. Germline assignment: CDR1 MNHEY and CDR2 SVGAGI. The CDR3 contains 15 residues. The CDR3 DNA follows: TGTGCCAGCAGTTACCGGCGGGAAGGCTACAATGAGCAGTTCTTC. Its translation is CASSYRREGYNEQFF.

The chain is built from TRBV20-1 and TRBJ2-1; 10 nucleotides match TRBD1. Germline V gene lookup returns CDR1 DFQATT and CDR2 SNEGSKA (reference sequence). The V segment lost 3 bases and the J segment 7 bases; nucleotides outside the gene matches: 9. The CDR3 length is 15 residues. CDR3 loop: CSASALGTGANEQFF. The CDR3 nucleotides read TGCAGTGCTAGTGCATTGGGGACAGGGGCGAATGAGCAGTTCTTC.

Concerning this clonotype: A much larger clonotype is one base distant, so this may be a read error. The gene calls are TRBV4-3 and TRBJ1-1, with D unclear. Germline assignment: CDR1 LGHNA and CDR2 YSLEER. The CDR3 runs 13 residues. CDR3 nucleotides: TGCGCCAACAGCCAAGGCGGAGGAGCTGAAGCTTTCTTT. This codes for CANSQGGGAEAFF.

The gene calls are TRBV27 and TRBJ1-5; no clear D. CDR3 length: 12 amino acids. V lost 5 bases and J 6 bases, leaving 8 bases between the germline ends. Germline values: CDR1 MNHEY, CDR2 SMNVEV (reference sequence). The CDR3: CASSLYGQPQHF. Here the CDR3 DNA reads TGTGCCAGCAGTCTGTACGGTCAGCCCCAGCATTTT.

The table lists this clonotype with many counts. V usage is TRBV9 and J usage is TRBJ1-3; TRBD1 agrees at 9 bases. After removal of 3 bases from V and 3 bases from J, the junction contained 4 bases not matched to a gene. Germline CDR1 and CDR2: SGDLS and YYNGEE. The CDR3 consists of 15 residues. The CDR3 nucleotides read TGTGCCAGCAGCGGTGGACAGGGGTTTGGAAACACCATATATTTT. This translates into CASSGGQGFGNTIYF. Drawing the rest from reference TRBV9 and TRBJ1-3, the complete variable domain is DSGVTQTPKHLITATGQRVTLRCSPRSGDLSVYWYQQSLDQGLQFLIQYYNGEERAKGNILERFSAQQFPDLHSELNLSSLELGDSALYFCASSGGQGFGNTIYFGEGSWLTVV.

This clonotype was seen at least ten times. The chain is built from TRBV15 and TRBJ1-1; 7 positions agree with TRBD1. CDR1 is LNHNV, CDR2 YYDKDF, per germline (reference sequence). This CDR3 comprises 16 residues. V lost 0 bases and J lost 3; bases outside the gene matches: 7. DNA for the CDR3: TGTGCCACCAGCAGAGAGGGACAGCCCATCGACACTGAAGCTTTCTTT. Its protein product is CATSREGQPIDTEAFF.

This clonotype was seen ten or more times. The J gene is TRBJ2-1, the V gene TRBV20-1; the match to TRBD2 covers 9 bases. The V and J ends lost 0 bases and 3 bases, in that order; junction bases with no gene match: 9. Germline V gene data show CDR1 as DFQATT and CDR2 as SNEGSKA (reference sequence). The CDR3 is 17 residues long. The CDR3 loop reads CSARDFRASGIYNEQFF. DNA of the CDR3: TGCAGTGCTAGAGATTTTAGGGCTAGCGGGATCTACAATGAGCAGTTCTTC.

At least ten counts were recorded for this clonotype. This rearrangement joins TRBV29-1 to TRBJ2-1; D may match TRBD1 or TRBD2 (5 bases each). CDR3 length equals 13 residues. Deletions cut 6 bases from V and 7 bases from J, with 16 bases between. Germline CDR1 is SQVTM and CDR2 is ANQGSEA. CDR3 bases: TGCAGCGTCACCGGGGCAGCCGGGAATGAGCAGTTCTTC. Amino acids: CSVTGAAGNEQFF.

The CDR3 protein is CASSPPGQDVYQPQHF. The CDR3, as DNA: TGTGCCAGCAGTCCCCCGGGACAGGACGTATATCAGCCCCAGCATTTT. The chain couples TRBV12-3 or TRBV12-4 to TRBJ1-5; 8 bases line up with TRBD1. Trimming cost V 5 bases and J 5 bases; bases outside gene matches: 11. The CDR3 is made up of 16 amino acids.

This clonotype was counted a few times. The chain is built from TRBV4-3 and TRBJ2-2; unclear D gene. Trimming removed 1 base from V and 4 bases from J, with 4 bases in between. Germline V lookup: CDR1 LGHNA, CDR2 YSLEER. The CDR3 covers 13 residues. CDR3 in amino acids: CASSQVITGELFF. As DNA, the CDR3 is TGCGCCAGCAGCCAAGTTATCACCGGGGAGCTGTTTTTT.

This clonotype was observed at least ten times. V gene TRBV18 combines with J gene TRBJ2-1; 7 bases are a match to TRBD2. Germline V gives CDR1 KGHSH, CDR2 LQKENI. The trim removed 2 bases at V and 0 bases at J, leaving 7 bases unmatched. The CDR3 sequence is 17 residues long. The CDR3 loop is CASSPFSGLSSYNEQFF. Written as DNA, the CDR3 is TGTGCCAGCTCACCATTTAGCGGGTTGAGCTCCTACAATGAGCAGTTCTTC.

This clonotype was recorded a few times. The chain recombines TRBV5-1 with TRBJ2-1; a possible D gene is TRBD2 (5 bases). Germline CDR1 is SGHRS and CDR2 is YFSETQ. CDR3 length: 16 amino acids. Trimming removed 0 bases from V and 0 bases from J, with 10 bases in between. The DNA of the CDR3 is TGCGCCAGCAGCTTGGCCATGGGGAGCTCCTACAATGAGCAGTTCTTC. Its protein is CASSLAMGSSYNEQFF. The variable domain in full, completed from reference TRBV5-1 and TRBJ2-1, reads KAGVTQTPRYLIKTRGQQVTLSCSPISGHRSVSWYQQTPGQGLQFLFEYFSETQRNKGNFPGRFSGRQFSNSRSEMNVSTLELGDSALYLCASSLAMGSSYNEQFFGPGTRLTVL.

This clonotype was picked up many times. V usage is TRBV7-9 and J usage is TRBJ2-1; 10 bases align to TRBD1. CDR1 and CDR2 (germline): SEHNR, FQNEAQ (reference sequence). With V trimmed by 8 bases and J by 9 bases, 10 bases remained unmatched. CDR3 length equals 14 residues. Here the CDR3 reads CASGPGQGWSEQFF. The CDR3, as DNA: TGTGCCAGCGGACCGGGACAGGGGTGGAGTGAGCAGTTCTTC.

In its sample, this clonotype was seen many times. The V and J genes are TRBV20-1 and TRBJ2-7, with D perhaps TRBD1 (10 bases). Germline V lookup: CDR1 DFQATT, CDR2 SNEGSKA (reference sequence). The CDR3 loop spans 17 amino acids. Trimming shortened V by 4 bases and J by 5 bases, and 27 bases separated the two germline ends. The CDR3 bases are TGCAGTGCTACGGGACAGGGGAGCGGGAGGTCCCCTGACGAGCAGTACTTC. Translating gives CSATGQGSGRSPDEQYF.

Ten or more counts support this clonotype. This chain connects TRBV12-3 or TRBV12-4 to TRBJ2-1; 8 bases line up with TRBD2. V lost 6 bases and J lost 8; bases outside the gene matches: 21. The CDR3 runs to 18 residues. This chain's CDR3 is CASSHLHVGSSGLDEQFF. CDR3 bases: TGTGCCAGCAGCCACCTCCACGTCGGGTCTAGCGGGCTCGATGAGCAGTTCTTC.

This clonotype was counted at least ten times. The chain carries TRBV5-1 and TRBJ2-2; D gene unclear. V was trimmed by 3 bases and J by 1 base, leaving 7 bases between them. This CDR3 has 14 amino acids. Germline lookup yields CDR1 SGHRS and CDR2 YFSETQ. CDR3 loop: CASSSPGNTGELFF. The DNA of the CDR3 is TGCGCCAGCAGCTCCCCCGGGAACACCGGGGAGCTGTTTTTT.

This clonotype was observed a few times. The chain employs TRBV7-2 and TRBJ1-2; no definite D call. The CDR3 runs 13 residues. The germline V gene encodes CDR1 SGHTA and CDR2 FQGNSA. V was trimmed by 4 bases and J by 8 bases, leaving 14 bases between them. CDR3 nucleotide sequence: TGTGCCAGCAGCTCATCCTCGGCTGGAGGCTACACCTTC. Amino acids: CASSSSSAGGYTF. The variable domain in full, with the rest retrieved from reference TRBV7-2 and TRBJ1-2, is GAGVSQSPSNKVTEKGKDVELRCDPISGHTALYWYRQSLGQGLEFLIYFQGNSAPDKSGLPSDRFSAERTGGSVSTLTIQRTQQEDSAVYLCASSSSSAGGYTFGSGTRLTVV.

The chain employs TRBV20-1 and TRBJ1-1, with D possibly TRBD1 on 6 matching bases. Per the germline V gene, CDR1 is DFQATT and CDR2 is SNEGSKA (reference sequence). CDR3 length equals 12 residues. The V and J ends lost 6 bases and 9 bases respectively, with 17 bases between them. In DNA, the CDR3 is TGCAGTGCGAACCCCTCTGGGGGGCAAGCTTTCTTT. It yields the protein CSANPSGGQAFF.

This clonotype was seen a handful of times. The rearrangement links TRBV4-2 to TRBJ2-3; no firm D call. The CDR3 consists of 13 residues. V lost 1 base and J 3 bases, leaving 5 bases between the germline ends. Germline assignment: CDR1 LGHNA and CDR2 YNFKEQ. The CDR3 reads CASSQGKTDTQYF. The CDR3 coding sequence is TGTGCCAGCAGCCAAGGGAAGACAGATACGCAGTATTTT.

This clonotype was seen a handful of times. The chain has TRBV29-1 and TRBJ2-4; no firm D call. The CDR3 covers 14 residues. Germline CDR1 reads SQVTM; CDR2 reads ANQGSEA. Trimming removed 4 bases at V and 3 bases at J, with 13 bases between. DNA for the CDR3: TGCAGCGTTGTGGGGAAGGTGGACAAAAACATTCAGTACTTC. It is translated as CSVVGKVDKNIQYF.

This chain uses TRBV7-9 with TRBJ1-1; 7 nucleotides line up with TRBD1. Germline CDR1 is SEHNR and CDR2 is FQNEAQ (reference sequence). V was pared by 4 bases and J by 2 bases, with 7 bases of the junction left unmatched. CDR3 length: 15 residues. The CDR3 DNA sequence: TGTGCCAGCAGCTACCTAGGACAGGCCAACACTGAAGCTTTCTTT. Amino acid sequence: CASSYLGQANTEAFF.

This clonotype was observed a few times. This chain links TRBV4-2 with TRBJ2-7, with 7 bases identical to TRBD1. V was pared by 4 bases and J by 3 bases, with 6 bases of the junction left unmatched. The CDR3 runs to 14 residues. Germline V lookup: CDR1 LGHNA, CDR2 YNFKEQ. DNA for the CDR3: TGTGCCAGCAGCCCGCGGACAGGAAACTACGAGCAGTACTTC. It yields the protein CASSPRTGNYEQYF.

The J gene is TRBJ1-1, the V gene TRBV29-1; maybe TRBD1 (6 bases). Germline CDR1 and CDR2: SQVTM and ANQGSEA. The V end lost 5 bases, the J end lost 5 bases, and 12 bases lay between the germline ends. The CDR3 consists of 12 residues. The CDR3 reads CSVNRDHTEAFF. The CDR3 DNA sequence: TGCAGCGTTAACAGGGATCATACTGAAGCTTTCTTT.